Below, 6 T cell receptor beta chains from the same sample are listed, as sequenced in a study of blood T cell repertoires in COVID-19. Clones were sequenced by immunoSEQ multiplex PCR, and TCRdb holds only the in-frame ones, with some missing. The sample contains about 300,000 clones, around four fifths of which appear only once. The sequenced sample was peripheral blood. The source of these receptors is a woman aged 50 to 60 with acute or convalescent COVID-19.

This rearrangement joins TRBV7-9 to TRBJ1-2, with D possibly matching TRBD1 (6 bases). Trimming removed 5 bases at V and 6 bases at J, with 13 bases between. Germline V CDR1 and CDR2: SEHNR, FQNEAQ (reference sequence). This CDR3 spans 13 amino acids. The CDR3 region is CASSPEGGDGYTF. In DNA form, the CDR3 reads TGTGCCAGCAGCCCAGAAGGGGGGGATGGCTACACCTTC.

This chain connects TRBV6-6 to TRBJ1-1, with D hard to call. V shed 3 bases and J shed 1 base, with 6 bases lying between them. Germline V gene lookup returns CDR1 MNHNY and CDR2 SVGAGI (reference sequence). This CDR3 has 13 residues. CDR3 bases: TGTGCCAGCAGTTATCAGAAGAACACTGAAGCTTTCTTT. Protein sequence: CASSYQKNTEAFF.

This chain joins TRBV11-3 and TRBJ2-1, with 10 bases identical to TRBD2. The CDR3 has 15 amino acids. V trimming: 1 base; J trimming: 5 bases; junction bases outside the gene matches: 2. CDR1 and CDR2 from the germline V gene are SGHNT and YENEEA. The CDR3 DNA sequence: TGTGCCAGCAGCTTAGGGCTAGCGGGAGACAATGAGCAGTTCTTC. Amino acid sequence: CASSLGLAGDNEQFF. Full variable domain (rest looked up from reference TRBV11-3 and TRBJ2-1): EAGVVQSPRYKIIEKKQPVAFWCNPISGHNTLYWYLQNLGQGPELLIRYENEEAVDDSQLPKDRFSAERLKGVDSTLKIQPAELGDSAVYLCASSLGLAGDNEQFFGPGTRLTVL.

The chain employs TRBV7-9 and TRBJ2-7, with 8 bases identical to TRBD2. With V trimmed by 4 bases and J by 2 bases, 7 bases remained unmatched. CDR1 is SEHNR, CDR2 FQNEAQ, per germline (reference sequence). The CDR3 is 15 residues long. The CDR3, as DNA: TGTGCCAGCAGCTCAACCACTAGCGGTACCTACGAGCAGTACTTC. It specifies CASSSTTSGTYEQYF.

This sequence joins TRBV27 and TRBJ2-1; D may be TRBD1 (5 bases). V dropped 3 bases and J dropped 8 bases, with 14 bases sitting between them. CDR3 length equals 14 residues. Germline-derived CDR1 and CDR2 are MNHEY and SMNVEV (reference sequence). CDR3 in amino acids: CASSFRRAVDEQFF. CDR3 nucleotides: TGTGCCAGCAGTTTCCGCAGGGCCGTTGATGAGCAGTTCTTC.

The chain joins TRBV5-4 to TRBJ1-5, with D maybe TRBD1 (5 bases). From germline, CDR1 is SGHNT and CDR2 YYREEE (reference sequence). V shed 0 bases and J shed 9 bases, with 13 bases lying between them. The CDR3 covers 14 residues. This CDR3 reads CASSLGQGKGPQHF. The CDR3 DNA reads TGTGCCAGCAGCTTGGGTCAGGGAAAGGGGCCCCAGCATTTT. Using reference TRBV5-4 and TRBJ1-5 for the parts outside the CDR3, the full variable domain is ETGVTQSPTHLIKTRGQQVTLRCSSQSGHNTVSWYQQALGQGPQFIFQYYREEENGRGNFPPRFSGLQFPNYSSELNVNALELDDSALYLCASSLGQGKGPQHFGDGTRLSIL.